This record concerns one TCR beta chain sequence. No antigen is known for it. No clone much larger than this one lies a single base away; base qualities are absent. The data stem from a study of T cell responses to AZD1222 COVID-19 vaccine (dated by TCRdb to the early 2020s). A note on the overall study: AZD1222 recipients whose second dose came at about 4 weeks and those whose second dose came at about 12 weeks were combined into one group, since spike-specific TCR depth and breadth did not differ between the two schedules. TCR sequencing was performed for roughly 240 trial participants, of whom 207 were given two doses of AZD1222 and around 26 were given two doses of MenACWY control vaccine. Enrollment into the trials was organized by age into subgroups of 18-55, 56-69 and 70-plus years, and those subgroups contained about 160, 30 and 59 TCR-sequenced participants, respectively.

Broad study findings and their caveats: After two AZD1222 doses, both the breadth and the depth of spike-specific TCRs were significantly higher than at day 0 and than in MenACWY recipients. The 56-69-year group was small, and its depth increase did not reach significance, likely because of low power. Because no samples from the day 14 peak response were available, repertoires could be characterized only after the peak T cell response. Participants were mostly white British, with more females than males. The authors suggested clonal diversity may have been underestimated. Nearly half of unique spike-specific TCRs reportedly recognized epitopes outside regions mutated in the B.1.351 and B.1.1.7 variants. Conclusions about previously exposed vaccinees were limited because only a handful of AZD1222 recipients were SARS-CoV-2 seropositive at baseline. Vaccine-associated CD4 TCRs spanned the whole spike protein, with dominant responses in regions 160-218 and 743-854.

The CDR3 starts with the cysteine, ends with the phenylalanine, and has 18 residues. Kept here is only the CDR3 DNA, which spans 54 bases and is read in frame from base 1. For CDR1 and CDR2, the germline V gene lists MNHEY and SVGEGT. At the junction V is shortened by 0 bases and J by 1 base; bases outside the gene matches: 10. The CDR3 regions of human TCRbeta chains were subjected to immunosequencing. The published analysis was carried out like this. Repertoire TCRs were checked for matches against a reference library of SARS-CoV-2-specific TCRs that had been generated using the MIRA antigen-specificity platform. Breadth meant the fraction of unique TCRs that were SARS-CoV-2-associated, whereas depth meant the fraction of total T cells that were SARS-CoV-2-associated. Using the MIRA data, each spike-specific TCR was assigned both to the spike region to which the TCR was reactive and to a CD4 or CD8 class. Log10-transformed breadth and depth values were compared by one-way ANOVA with Sidak's multiple comparisons tests. Sourced from immuneACCESS, this table was stored by TCRdb with only in-frame sequences that have V and J called. A share of the clones is absent; for the studies checked, an unresolved V gene accounts for under half, and the remainder has no known explanation. V, J and clone size were drawn from that table, and D and trimming were deduced from the DNA. The sample has around 190,000 clones on record, roughly 92% of them singletons. 1% to 1.5% of the sample lies in the top ten.

According to the study, the label for this sample's time point signals: baseline before first vaccination. Vaccinee samples were obtained from the UK trials COV001 and COV002, which included a single-blind randomized controlled phase 2/3 trial of AZD1222 (ChAdOx1 nCoV-19) in healthy adults. For TCRbeta chain sequencing, PBMC samples were collected from trial participants at day 0 and at day 28 after the second dose. The clonotype originates from an adult in good health. Here the chain combines TRBV6-2 or TRBV6-3 and TRBJ1-1; 8 nucleotides in the junction match TRBD1. The source was peripheral blood, collected on day 0 of AZD1222 vaccination. The nucleotides are TGTGCCAGCAGTTACTCTCACGACAGGGGCATGCCGAACACTGAAGCTTTCTTT. Translation gives CASSYSHDRGMPNTEAFF.